This entry describes one TCR beta chain. V lost 0 bases and J lost 1; bases outside the gene matches: 11. The length of the CDR3 is 18 residues. The V gene's germline CDR1 is MGHRA and CDR2 YSYEKL. In the naive CD8 group, cells lacked CD45RO and were positively selected for CCR7, so terminally differentiated effector memory CD45RA+ cells were left out. Genomic DNA per cell subset filled all wells of several immunoSEQ plates. This table comes from immunoSEQ multiplex PCR, and its TCRdb copy is limited to in-frame clones, with some not included. This table has around 1,900,000 clones, roughly 95% appearing once. The data were obtained in a study of shared clonotypes between healthy human individuals.

The receptor comes from a man aged 18 to 29 in good health. Some clones in this sample may be carry-over from other donors' samples. Input material: naive CD8+ T cells from PBMCs. The chain combines TRBV4-1 with TRBJ1-1; 7 bases are a match to TRBD1. The CDR3 here is CASSQDLGRGGTNTEAFF. The DNA for the CDR3 is TGCGCCAGCAGCCAAGATCTCGGCAGGGGGGGCACGAACACTGAAGCTTTCTTT.